This T cell receptor beta chain stems from a study of cytomegalovirus exposure and HLA in healthy donors. The primer mix had 60 Vbeta and 13 Jbeta primers. Produced via immunoSEQ multiplex PCR; TCRdb's table is partial and in-frame only. This table has about 190,000 clones, more than 75% appearing once. The V end lost 8 bases, the J end lost 7 bases, and 20 bases lay between the germline ends. This CDR3 contains 15 residues. The germline CDR1 and CDR2 sequences are MNHEY and SVGAGI. The TCR was taken from a man aged 30 to 39 in good health and CMV-seronegative. Sequenced sample: PBMCs. The rearrangement links TRBV6-5 to TRBJ2-2, with D maybe TRBD2 (6 bases). The CDR3 loop reads CASATRGGEHGELFF. CDR3 sequence (DNA): TGTGCCAGCGCGACGCGCGGCGGGGAGCACGGGGAGCTGTTTTTT.